A single sample gave rise to the 3 T cell receptor beta chains below, sequenced in a study of breast tumors, draining lymph nodes, adjacent tissues (dated by TCRdb to the mid-2010s). The axillary draining lymph nodes of breast cancer patients were the source of the lymph node samples. The library was made by multiplex PCR. Sequencer: Illumina HiSeq 2000. The public reads were reprocessed in TCRdb via fastp at Q25 and MiXCR, keeping in-frame beta chains. Each entry merges the rows of one CDR3 protein and shows their most common DNA and genes. This sample comprises some 200,000 distinct CDR3 sequences, roughly 31% of them detected only once. Together, the top ten hold around 4.5% of the sample. The specimen sequenced was axillary lymph node tissue. These TCRs come from a female donor with breast cancer. Some clones in this sample may be carry-over from other donors' samples.

This clonotype came up many times. J is TRBJ2-2 and V is TRBV24-1, with 9 bases matching TRBD1. CDR1 and CDR2 from the germline V gene are KGHDR and SFDVKD. V lost 4 bases and J lost 4; bases outside the gene matches: 3. CDR3 size: 15 residues. CDR3 sequence (DNA): TGTGCCACCAGTGACAGGACAGGGGCCACCGGGGAGCTGTTTTTT. It codes for CATSDRTGATGELFF.

The CDR3 protein is CASSFKGTPNSPLHF. CDR3 coding DNA: TGTGCCAGCAGCTTTAAAGGGACGCCTAATTCACCCCTCCACTTT. The chain combines TRBV7-9 with TRBJ1-6, with D perhaps TRBD1 (5 bases). The germline V gene encodes CDR1 SEHNR and CDR2 FQNEAQ (reference sequence). The CDR3 has 15 amino acids. Trimming shortened V by 3 bases and J by 6 bases, and 12 bases separated the two germline ends. The full variable domain, with the rest looked up from reference TRBV7-9 and TRBJ1-6, is DTGVSQNPRHKITKRGQNVTFRCDPISEHNRLYWYRQTLGQGPEFLTYFQNEAQLEKSRLLSDRFSAERPKGSFSTLEIQRTEQGDSAMYLCASSFKGTPNSPLHFGNGTRLTVT.

This clonotype was seen repeatedly, ten times or more. The chain is built from TRBV2 and TRBJ2-7; TRBD1 matches at 8 bases. Germline trimming cut 7 bases from V and 2 bases from J; bases unmatched to any gene: 4. This CDR3 comprises 13 residues. Germline assignment: CDR1 SNHLY and CDR2 FYNNEI. CDR3 sequence: CASMGTGTYEQYF. CDR3 in DNA: TGTGCCAGCATGGGGACAGGTACCTACGAGCAGTACTTC.